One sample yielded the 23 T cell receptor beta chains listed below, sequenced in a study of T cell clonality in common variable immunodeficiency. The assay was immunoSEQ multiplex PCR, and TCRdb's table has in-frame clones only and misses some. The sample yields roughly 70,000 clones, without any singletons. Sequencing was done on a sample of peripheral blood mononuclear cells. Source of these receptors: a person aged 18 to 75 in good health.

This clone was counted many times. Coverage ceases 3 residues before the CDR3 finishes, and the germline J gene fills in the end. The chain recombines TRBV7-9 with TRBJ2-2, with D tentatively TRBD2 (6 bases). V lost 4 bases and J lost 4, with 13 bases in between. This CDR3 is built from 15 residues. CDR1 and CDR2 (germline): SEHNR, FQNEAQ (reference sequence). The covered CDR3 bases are TGTGCCAGCAGCTCGGGACTCTGGATCACCGGGGAG. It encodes CASSSGLWITGE. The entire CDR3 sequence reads CASSSGLWITGELFF.

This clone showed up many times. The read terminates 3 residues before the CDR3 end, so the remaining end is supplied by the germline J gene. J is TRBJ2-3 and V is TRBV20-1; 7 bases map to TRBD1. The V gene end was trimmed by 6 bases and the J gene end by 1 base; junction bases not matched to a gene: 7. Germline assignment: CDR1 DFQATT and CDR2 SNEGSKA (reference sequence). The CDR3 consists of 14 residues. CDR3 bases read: TGCAGTGCCAAGGACAGGTTCCGCACAGATACG. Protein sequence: CSAKDRFRTDT. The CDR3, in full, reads CSAKDRFRTDTQYF.

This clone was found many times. The sequenced CDR3 bases are TGCAGTGCTAGTACCTCGGGGGGGAAGACAGATACG. This encodes CSASTSGGKTDT. From start to end, the CDR3 is CSASTSGGKTDTQYF. This chain links TRBV20-1 with TRBJ2-3; TRBD2 agrees at 8 bases. The read ends 3 residues early relative to the CDR3; the germline J gene fills the gap. The V gene end was trimmed by 3 bases and the J gene end by 3 bases; junction bases not matched to a gene: 8. Germline loops: CDR1 DFQATT, CDR2 SNEGSKA (reference sequence). CDR3 length: 15 amino acids.

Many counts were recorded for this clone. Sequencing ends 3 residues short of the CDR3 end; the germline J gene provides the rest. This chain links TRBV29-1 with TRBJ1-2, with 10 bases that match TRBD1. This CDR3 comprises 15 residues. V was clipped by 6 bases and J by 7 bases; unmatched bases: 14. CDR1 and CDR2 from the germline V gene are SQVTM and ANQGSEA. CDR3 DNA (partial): TGCAGCGTAGATACGACAGGGGGCGCTTTCCGTGGC. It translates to CSVDTTGGAFRG. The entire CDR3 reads CSVDTTGGAFRGYTF.

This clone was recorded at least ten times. The DNA read from the CDR3 is TGTGCCAGTAGTATTGCTTCCGGTCTCCAAGAGACC. Translating it yields CASSIASGLQET. The CDR3, in full, reads CASSIASGLQETQYF. The V and J genes are TRBV19 and TRBJ2-5; no reliable D call. The read falls 3 residues short of the CDR3 end, and the missing part is taken from the germline J gene. Germline CDR1 is LNHDA and CDR2 is SQIVND (reference sequence). The CDR3 spans 15 residues. V dropped 3 bases and J dropped 1 base, with 12 bases sitting between them.

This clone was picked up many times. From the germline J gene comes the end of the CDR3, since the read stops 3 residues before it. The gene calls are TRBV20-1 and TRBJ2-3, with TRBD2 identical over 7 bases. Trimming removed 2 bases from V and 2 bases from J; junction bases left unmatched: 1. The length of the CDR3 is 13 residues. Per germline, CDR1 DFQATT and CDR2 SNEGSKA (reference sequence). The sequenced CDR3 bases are TGCAGTGCTAGACTAGCGGACACAGATACG. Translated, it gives CSARLADTDT. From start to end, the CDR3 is CSARLADTDTQYF.

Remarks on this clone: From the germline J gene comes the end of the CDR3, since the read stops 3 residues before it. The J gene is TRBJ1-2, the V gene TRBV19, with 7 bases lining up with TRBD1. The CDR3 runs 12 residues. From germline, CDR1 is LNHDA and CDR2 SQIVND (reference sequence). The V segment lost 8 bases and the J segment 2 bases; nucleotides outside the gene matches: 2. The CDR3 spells CASQGQNYGYTF. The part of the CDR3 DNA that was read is TGTGCCAGTCAGGGACAGAACTATGGC.

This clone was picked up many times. CDR3 protein: CASSLLSGANVLTF. The CDR3 bases that were read are TGCGCCAGCAGCTTGTTATCTGGGGCCAACGTC. The chain recombines TRBV5-1 with TRBJ2-6; D not resolved. Read sequence stops 3 residues before the CDR3 end, and the germline J gene provides the missing end. Germline V gene sequence: CDR1 SGHRS, CDR2 YFSETQ. V was trimmed by 1 base and J by 1 base, leaving 3 bases between them. This CDR3 is 14 amino acids long.

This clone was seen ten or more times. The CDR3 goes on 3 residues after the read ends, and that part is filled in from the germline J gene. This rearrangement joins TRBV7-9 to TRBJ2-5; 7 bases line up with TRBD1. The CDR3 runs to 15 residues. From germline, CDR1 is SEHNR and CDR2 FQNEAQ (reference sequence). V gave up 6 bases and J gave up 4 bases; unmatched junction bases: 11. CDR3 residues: CASRFGSTGVETQYF. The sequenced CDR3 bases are TGTGCCAGCAGGTTTGGGTCCACAGGGGTAGAGACC.

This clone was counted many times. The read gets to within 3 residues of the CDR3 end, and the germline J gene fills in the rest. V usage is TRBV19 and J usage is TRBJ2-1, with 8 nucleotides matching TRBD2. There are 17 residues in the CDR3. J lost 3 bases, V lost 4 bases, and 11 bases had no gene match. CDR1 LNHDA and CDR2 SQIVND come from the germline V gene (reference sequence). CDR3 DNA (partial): TGTGCCAGTAGTAAGGTGTCTAGCGGGCCCCTCTACAATGAG. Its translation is CASSKVSSGPLYNE. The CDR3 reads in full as CASSKVSSGPLYNEQFF.

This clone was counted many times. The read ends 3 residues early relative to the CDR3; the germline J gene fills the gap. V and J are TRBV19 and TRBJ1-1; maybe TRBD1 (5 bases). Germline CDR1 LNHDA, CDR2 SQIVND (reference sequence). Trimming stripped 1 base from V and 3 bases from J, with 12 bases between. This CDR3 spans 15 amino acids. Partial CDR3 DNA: TGTGCCAGTAGTATAGTGGGGGGGTTTGACACTGAA. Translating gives CASSIVGGFDTE. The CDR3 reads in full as CASSIVGGFDTEAFF.

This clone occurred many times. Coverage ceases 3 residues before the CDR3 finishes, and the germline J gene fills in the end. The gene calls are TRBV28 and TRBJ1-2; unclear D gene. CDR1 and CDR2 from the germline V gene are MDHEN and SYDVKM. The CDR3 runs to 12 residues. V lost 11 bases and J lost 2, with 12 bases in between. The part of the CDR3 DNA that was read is TGTGCCGCCCGCGGGGTCAACTATGGC. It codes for CAARGVNYG. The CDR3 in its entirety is CAARGVNYGYTF.

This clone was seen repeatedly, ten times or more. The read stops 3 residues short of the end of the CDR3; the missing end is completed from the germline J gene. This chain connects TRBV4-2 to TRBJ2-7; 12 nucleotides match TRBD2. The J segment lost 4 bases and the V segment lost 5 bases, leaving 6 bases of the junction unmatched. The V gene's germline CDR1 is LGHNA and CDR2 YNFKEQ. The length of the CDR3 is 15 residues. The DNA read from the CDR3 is TGTGCCAGCAGCACGCGACTAGCGGGGGCTTACGAG. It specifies CASSTRLAGAYE. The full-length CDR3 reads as CASSTRLAGAYEQYF.

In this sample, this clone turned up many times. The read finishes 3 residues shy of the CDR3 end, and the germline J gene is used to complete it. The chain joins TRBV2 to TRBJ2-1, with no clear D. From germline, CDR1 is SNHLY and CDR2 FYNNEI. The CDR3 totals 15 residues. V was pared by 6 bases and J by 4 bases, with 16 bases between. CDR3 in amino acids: CASRGRVEPYNEQFF. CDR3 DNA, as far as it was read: TGTGCCAGCAGGGGCCGCGTGGAGCCTTACAATGAG.

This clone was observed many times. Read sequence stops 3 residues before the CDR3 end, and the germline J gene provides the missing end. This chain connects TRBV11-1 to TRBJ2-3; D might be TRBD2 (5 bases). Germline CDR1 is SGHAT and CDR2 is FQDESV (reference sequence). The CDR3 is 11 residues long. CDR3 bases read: TGTGCCAGCGGAGAGGGCTACACG. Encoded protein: CASGEGYT. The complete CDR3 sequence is CASGEGYTQYF. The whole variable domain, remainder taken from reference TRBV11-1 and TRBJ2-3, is EAEVAQSPRYKITEKSQAVAFWCDPISGHATLYWYRQILGQGPELLVQFQDESVVDDSQLPKDRFSAERLKGVDSTLKIQPAELGDSAMYLCASGEGYTQYFGPGTRLTVL.

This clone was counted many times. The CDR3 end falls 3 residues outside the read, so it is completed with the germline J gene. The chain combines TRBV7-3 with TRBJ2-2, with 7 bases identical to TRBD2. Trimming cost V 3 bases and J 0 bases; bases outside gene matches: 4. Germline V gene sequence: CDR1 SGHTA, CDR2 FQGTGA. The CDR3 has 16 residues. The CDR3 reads CASSLRTRSNTGELFF. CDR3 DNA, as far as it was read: TGTGCCAGCAGCTTGAGGACTAGATCGAACACCGGGGAG.

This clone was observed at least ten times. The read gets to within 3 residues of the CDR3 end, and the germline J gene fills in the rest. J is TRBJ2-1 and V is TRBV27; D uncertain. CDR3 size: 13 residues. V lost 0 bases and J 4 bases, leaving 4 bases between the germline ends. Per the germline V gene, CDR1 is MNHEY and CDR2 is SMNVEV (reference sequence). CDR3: CASSLSRYNEQFF. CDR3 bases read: TGTGCCAGCAGTTTATCCCGTTACAATGAG.

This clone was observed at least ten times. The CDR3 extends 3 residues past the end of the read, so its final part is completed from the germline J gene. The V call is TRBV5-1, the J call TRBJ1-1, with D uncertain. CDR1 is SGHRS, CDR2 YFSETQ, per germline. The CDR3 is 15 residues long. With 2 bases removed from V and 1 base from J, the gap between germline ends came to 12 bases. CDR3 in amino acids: CASSLVHVGNTEAFF. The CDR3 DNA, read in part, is TGCGCCAGCAGCTTAGTGCACGTCGGGAACACTGAA.

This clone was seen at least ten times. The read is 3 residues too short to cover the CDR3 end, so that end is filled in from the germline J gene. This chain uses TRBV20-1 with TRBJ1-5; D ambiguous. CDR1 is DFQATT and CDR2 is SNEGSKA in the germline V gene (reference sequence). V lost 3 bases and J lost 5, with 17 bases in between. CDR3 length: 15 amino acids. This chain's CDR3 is CSASVSGKRYQPQHF. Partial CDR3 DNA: TGCAGTGCTAGTGTTTCGGGGAAACGATATCAGCCC.

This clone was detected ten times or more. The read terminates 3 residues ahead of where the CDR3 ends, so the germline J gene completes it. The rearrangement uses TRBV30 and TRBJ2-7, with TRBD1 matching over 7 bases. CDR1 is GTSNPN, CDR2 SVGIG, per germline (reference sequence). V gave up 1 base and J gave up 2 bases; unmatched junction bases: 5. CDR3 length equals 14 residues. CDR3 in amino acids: CAWSASGGTYEQYF. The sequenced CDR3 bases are TGTGCCTGGAGTGCATCAGGGGGTACCTACGAG.

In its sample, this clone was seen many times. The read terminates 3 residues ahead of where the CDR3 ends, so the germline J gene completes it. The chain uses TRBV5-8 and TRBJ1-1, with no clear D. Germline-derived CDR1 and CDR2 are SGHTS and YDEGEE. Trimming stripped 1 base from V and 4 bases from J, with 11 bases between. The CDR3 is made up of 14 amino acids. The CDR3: CASSLRARSTEAFF. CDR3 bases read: TGTGCCAGCAGCTTGAGGGCGCGAAGCACTGAA.

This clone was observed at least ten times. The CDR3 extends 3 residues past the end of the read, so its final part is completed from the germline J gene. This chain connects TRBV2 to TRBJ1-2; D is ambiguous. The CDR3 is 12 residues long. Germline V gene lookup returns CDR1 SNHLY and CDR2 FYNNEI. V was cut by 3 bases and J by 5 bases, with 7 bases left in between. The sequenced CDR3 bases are TGTGCCAGCAGTGACAGGCCTTATGGC. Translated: CASSDRPYG. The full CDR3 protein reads CASSDRPYGYTF.

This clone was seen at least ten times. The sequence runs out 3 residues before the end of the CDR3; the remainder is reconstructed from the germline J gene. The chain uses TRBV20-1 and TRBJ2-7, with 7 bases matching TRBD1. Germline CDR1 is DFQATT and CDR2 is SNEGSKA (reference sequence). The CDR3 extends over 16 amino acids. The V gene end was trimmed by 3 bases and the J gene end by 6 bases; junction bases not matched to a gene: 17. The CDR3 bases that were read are TGCAGTGCTAGTGGCCAGGGGGATTCCCCCCGGCGCGAG. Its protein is CSASGQGDSPRRE. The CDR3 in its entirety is CSASGQGDSPRREQYF.